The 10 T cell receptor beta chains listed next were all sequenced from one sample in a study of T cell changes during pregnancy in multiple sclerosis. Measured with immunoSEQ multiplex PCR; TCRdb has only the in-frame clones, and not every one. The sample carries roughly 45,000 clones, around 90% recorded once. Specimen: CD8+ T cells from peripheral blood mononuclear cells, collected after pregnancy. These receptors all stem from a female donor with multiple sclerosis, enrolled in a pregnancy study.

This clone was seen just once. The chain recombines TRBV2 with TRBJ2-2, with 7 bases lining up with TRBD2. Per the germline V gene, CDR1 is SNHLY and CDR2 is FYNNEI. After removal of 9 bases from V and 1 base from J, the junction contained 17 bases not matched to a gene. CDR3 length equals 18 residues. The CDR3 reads CARGGDSTRTLNTGELFF. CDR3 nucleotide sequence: TGTGCCAGGGGGGGGGATTCAACACGGACCCTGAACACCGGGGAGCTGTTTTTT.

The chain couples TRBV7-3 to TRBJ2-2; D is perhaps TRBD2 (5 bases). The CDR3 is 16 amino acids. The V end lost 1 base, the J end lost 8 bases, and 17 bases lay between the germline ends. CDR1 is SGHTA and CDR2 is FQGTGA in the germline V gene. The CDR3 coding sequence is TGTGCCAGCAGCTTAAGACGGCCCTCGGGGAGTGGGGAGCTGTTTTTT. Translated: CASSLRRPSGSGELFF. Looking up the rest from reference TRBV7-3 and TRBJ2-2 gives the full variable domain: GAGVSQTPSNKVTEKGKYVELRCDPISGHTALYWYRQSLGQGPEFLIYFQGTGAADDSGLPNDRFFAVRPEGSVSTLKIQRTERGDSAVYLCASSLRRPSGSGELFFGEGSRLTVL.

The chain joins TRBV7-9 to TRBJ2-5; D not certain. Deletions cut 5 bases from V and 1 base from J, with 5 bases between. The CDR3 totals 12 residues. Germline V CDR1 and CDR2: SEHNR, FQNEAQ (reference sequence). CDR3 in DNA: TGTGCCAGCAGCCAGATCCAAGAGACCCAGTACTTC. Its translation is CASSQIQETQYF. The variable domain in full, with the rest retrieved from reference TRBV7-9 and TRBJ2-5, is DTGVSQNPRHKITKRGQNVTFRCDPISEHNRLYWYRQTLGQGPEFLTYFQNEAQLEKSRLLSDRFSAERPKGSFSTLEIQRTEQGDSAMYLCASSQIQETQYFGPGTRLLVL.

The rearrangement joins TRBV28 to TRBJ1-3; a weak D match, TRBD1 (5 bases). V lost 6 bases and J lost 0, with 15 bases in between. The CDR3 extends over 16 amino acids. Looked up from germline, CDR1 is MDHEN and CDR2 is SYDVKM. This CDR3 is CASRGKDSLSGNTIYF. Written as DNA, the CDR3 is TGTGCCAGCAGGGGTAAAGACAGCCTCTCTGGAAACACCATATATTTT.

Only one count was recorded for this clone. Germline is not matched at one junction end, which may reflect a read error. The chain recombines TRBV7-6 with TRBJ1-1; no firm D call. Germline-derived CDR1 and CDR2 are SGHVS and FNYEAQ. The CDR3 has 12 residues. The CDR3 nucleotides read TGTGCCAGCAGTTTAGTTACAGAGGAAGCTTTCTTT. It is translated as CASSLVTEEAFF.

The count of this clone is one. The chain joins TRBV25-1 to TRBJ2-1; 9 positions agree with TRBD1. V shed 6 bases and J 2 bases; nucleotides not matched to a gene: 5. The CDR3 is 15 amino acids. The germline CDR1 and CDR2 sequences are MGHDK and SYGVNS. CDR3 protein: CASRWGQGTYNEQFF. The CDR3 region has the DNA TGTGCCAGCAGATGGGGACAGGGAACCTACAATGAGCAGTTCTTC.

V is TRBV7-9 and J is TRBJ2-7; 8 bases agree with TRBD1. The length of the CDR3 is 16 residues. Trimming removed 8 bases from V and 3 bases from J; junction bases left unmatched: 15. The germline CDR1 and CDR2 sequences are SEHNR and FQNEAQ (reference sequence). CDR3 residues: CASDATTTGVSYEQYF. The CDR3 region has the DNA TGTGCCAGCGACGCAACCACGACAGGGGTCAGCTACGAGCAGTACTTC.

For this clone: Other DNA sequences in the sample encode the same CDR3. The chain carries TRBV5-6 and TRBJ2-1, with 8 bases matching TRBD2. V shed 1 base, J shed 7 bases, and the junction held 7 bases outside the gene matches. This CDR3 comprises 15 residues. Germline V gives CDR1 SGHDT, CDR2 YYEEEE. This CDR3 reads CASSLPFSGTNEQFF. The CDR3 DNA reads TGTGCCAGCAGCTTGCCGTTTAGCGGGACGAATGAGCAGTTCTTC.

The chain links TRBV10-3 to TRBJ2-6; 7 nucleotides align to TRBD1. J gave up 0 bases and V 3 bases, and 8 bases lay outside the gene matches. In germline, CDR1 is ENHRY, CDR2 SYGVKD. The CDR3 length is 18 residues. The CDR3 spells CAISDPGQRLSGANVLTF. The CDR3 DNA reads TGTGCCATCAGTGACCCGGGACAGCGACTCTCTGGGGCCAACGTCCTGACTTTC.

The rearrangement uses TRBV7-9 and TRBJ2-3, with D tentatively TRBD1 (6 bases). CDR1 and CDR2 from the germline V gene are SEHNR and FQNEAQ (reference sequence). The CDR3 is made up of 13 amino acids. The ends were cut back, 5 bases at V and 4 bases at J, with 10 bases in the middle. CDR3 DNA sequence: TGTGCCAGCAGCCCAGGGGTCGCAGATACGCAGTATTTT. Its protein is CASSPGVADTQYF.